This TCR beta chain came from a study of blood T cell repertoires in COVID-19. Libraries were prepared by immunoSEQ multiplex PCR; TCRdb keeps only in-frame clonotypes and omits some of them. The sample yields 120,000 to 150,000 clones, roughly 79% seen once. V was clipped by 4 bases and J by 4 bases; unmatched bases: 4. Germline V gene sequence: CDR1 MGHRA, CDR2 YSYEKL. The length of the CDR3 is 15 residues. The chain uses TRBV4-1 and TRBJ2-1, with 10 bases lining up with TRBD2. Sequenced input: peripheral blood. The receptor's source is a human donor with acute or convalescent COVID-19. The donor label of this sample is uncertain. The CDR3 DNA reads TGCGCCAGCAGCCCCGGACTAGCGGTTTACAATGAGCAGTTCTTC. Its protein is CASSPGLAVYNEQFF.